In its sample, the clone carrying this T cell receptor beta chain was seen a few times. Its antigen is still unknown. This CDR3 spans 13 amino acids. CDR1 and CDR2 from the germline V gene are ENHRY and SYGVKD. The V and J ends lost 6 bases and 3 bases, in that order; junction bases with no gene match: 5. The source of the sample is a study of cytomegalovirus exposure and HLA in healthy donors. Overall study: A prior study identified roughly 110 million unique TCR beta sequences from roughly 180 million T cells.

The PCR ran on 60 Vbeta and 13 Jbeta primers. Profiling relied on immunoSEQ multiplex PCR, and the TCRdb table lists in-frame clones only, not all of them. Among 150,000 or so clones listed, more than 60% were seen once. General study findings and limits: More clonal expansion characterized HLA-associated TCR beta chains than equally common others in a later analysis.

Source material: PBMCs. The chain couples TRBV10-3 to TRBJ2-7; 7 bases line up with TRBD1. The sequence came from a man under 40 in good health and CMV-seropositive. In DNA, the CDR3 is TGTGCCATCAGACCGGGACAGCACTACGAGCAGTACTTC. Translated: CAIRPGQHYEQYF.